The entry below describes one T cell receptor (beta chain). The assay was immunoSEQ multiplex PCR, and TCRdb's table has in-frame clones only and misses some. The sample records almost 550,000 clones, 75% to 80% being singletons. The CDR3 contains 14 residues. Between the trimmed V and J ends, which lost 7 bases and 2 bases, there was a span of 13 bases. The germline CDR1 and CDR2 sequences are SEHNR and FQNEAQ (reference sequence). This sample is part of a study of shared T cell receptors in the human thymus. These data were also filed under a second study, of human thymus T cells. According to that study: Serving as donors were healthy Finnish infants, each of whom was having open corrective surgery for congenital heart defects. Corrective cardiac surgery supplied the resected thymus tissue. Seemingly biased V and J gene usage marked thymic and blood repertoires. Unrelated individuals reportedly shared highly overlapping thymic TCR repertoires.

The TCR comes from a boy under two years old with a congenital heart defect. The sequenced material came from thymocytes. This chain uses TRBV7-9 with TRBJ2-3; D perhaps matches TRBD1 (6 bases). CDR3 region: CASTRGGNTDTQYF. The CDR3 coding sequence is TGTGCCAGCACCAGGGGCGGAAACACAGATACGCAGTATTTT.